This T cell receptor beta chain was captured by sequencing in a study of T cell changes during pregnancy in multiple sclerosis. The data were produced by immunoSEQ multiplex PCR, yet TCRdb's version contains in-frame clones alone and is incomplete. The table lists 15,000 to 20,000 clones, 84% of them singletons. V trimming: 3 bases; J trimming: 3 bases; junction bases outside the gene matches: 12. CDR3 size: 17 residues. The germline CDR1 and CDR2 sequences are SGDLS and YYNGEE. The receptor was isolated from a female donor in good health, enrolled as a control in a pregnancy study. The sample in question was CD8+ T cells from peripheral blood mononuclear cells, obtained in the third trimester of pregnancy. The chain couples TRBV9 to TRBJ1-2; 9 nucleotides agree with TRBD1. The CDR3 is CASSGPLGTGRDYGYTF. In nucleotides, the CDR3 is TGTGCCAGCAGCGGGCCCCTAGGGACAGGGAGAGACTATGGCTACACCTTC.